The sequence of this T cell receptor beta chain was determined in a study of blood T cell repertoires in COVID-19. V dropped 0 bases and J dropped 8 bases, with 14 bases sitting between them. Germline V gives CDR1 SGHNT, CDR2 YYREEE (reference sequence). The CDR3 length is 14 residues. Sequenced by immunoSEQ multiplex PCR; TCRdb stores in-frame clones only, minus some. The sample contains 140,000 or so clones, more than 75% of which appear only once. V gene TRBV5-4 combines with J gene TRBJ1-2, with D possibly being TRBD1 (6 bases). The source is a man aged 50-59 years who had recovered from COVID-19. The sequenced material came from peripheral blood. CDR3 coding DNA: TGTGCCAGCAGCTTGGACGCAGGGGATAAGGGCTACACCTTC. This encodes CASSLDAGDKGYTF.